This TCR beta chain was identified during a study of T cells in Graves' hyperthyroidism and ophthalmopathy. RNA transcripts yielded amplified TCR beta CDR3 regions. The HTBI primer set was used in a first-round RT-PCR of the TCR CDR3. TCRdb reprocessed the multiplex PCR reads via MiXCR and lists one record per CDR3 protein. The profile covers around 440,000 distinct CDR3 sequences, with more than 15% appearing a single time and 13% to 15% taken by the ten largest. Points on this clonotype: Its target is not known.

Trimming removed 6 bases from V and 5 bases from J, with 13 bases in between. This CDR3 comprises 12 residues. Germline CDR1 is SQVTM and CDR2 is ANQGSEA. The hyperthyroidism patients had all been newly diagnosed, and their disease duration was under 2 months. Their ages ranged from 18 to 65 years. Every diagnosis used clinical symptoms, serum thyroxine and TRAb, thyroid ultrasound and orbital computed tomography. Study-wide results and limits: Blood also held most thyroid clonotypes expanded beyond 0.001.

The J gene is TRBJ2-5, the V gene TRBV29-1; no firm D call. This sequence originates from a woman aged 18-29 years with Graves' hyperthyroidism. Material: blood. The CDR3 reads CSVVRAQETQYF. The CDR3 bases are TGCAGCGTCGTCCGGGCCCAGGAGACCCAGTACTTC. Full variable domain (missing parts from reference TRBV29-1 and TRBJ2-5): SAVISQKPSRDICQRGTSLTIQCQVDSQVTMMFWYRQQPGQSLTLIATANQGSEATYESGFVIDKFPISRPNLTFSTLTVSNMSPEDSSIYLCSVVRAQETQYFGPGTRLLVL.